A selection of T cell receptor beta chains follows, all from one sample in a study of cytomegalovirus exposure and HLA in healthy donors. The method was immunoSEQ multiplex PCR; TCRdb's version includes in-frame clones alone and lacks a portion of them. The table shows 120,000 to 150,000 clones, with nearly 80% occurring only once. Sequencing input: PBMCs. Every receptor here comes from a male donor in good health and CMV-seronegative. Both conserved end residues are part of each CDR3. The D gene is left open where the match is weak. Where a row states a size, it is once, few, many or the class of an expanded clone; other rows omit it.

v_gene: TRBV19
len: 12
j_gene: TRBJ1-1
d_gene: .
abundance: .
CDR3aa: CASSSGNTEAFF
CDR3nt: TGTGCCAGTAGTTCAGGGAACACTGAAGCTTTCTTT

v_gene: TRBV27
len: 15
j_gene: TRBJ1-2
d_gene: TRBD1
abundance: .
CDR3aa: CASSSIRDSSYGYTF
CDR3nt: TGTGCCAGCAGTTCCATAAGGGACAGCTCCTATGGCTACACCTTC

v_gene: TRBV28
len: 14
j_gene: TRBJ2-1
d_gene: .
abundance: .
CDR3aa: CASSLAGANNEQFF
CDR3nt: TGTGCCAGCAGTTTAGCGGGGGCGAACAATGAGCAGTTCTTC

v_gene: TRBV30
len: 13
j_gene: TRBJ2-7
d_gene: TRBD1
abundance: once
CDR3aa: CAWSVGTGGEQYF
CDR3nt: TGTGCCTGGAGTGTAGGGACAGGGGGCGAGCAGTACTTC

v_gene: TRBV5-6
len: 12
j_gene: TRBJ2-7
d_gene: TRBD2
abundance: .
CDR3aa: CASSTWGGEQYF
CDR3nt: TGTGCCAGCAGCACTTGGGGGGGGGAGCAGTACTTC

v_gene: TRBV10-3
len: 16
j_gene: TRBJ2-7
d_gene: TRBD1
abundance: .
CDR3aa: CAISKDGTGGINEQYF
CDR3nt: TGTGCCATCTCGAAAGATGGGACAGGGGGCATCAACGAGCAGTACTTC

v_gene: TRBV5-1
len: 15
j_gene: TRBJ1-6
d_gene: .
abundance: .
CDR3aa: CASSFSGLGNSPLHF
CDR3nt: TGCGCCAGCAGCTTCAGCGGGCTTGGTAATTCACCCCTCCACTTT

v_gene: TRBV27
len: 14
j_gene: TRBJ1-1
d_gene: .
abundance: .
CDR3aa: CATQKQGANTEAFF
CDR3nt: TGTGCCACCCAAAAACAGGGCGCGAACACTGAAGCTTTCTTT

v_gene: TRBV28
len: 14
j_gene: TRBJ1-6
d_gene: TRBD1
abundance: .
CDR3aa: CASSRTGENSPLHF
CDR3nt: TGTGCCAGCAGTCGGACAGGGGAGAATTCACCCCTCCACTTT

v_gene: TRBV5-1
len: 14
j_gene: TRBJ2-5
d_gene: .
abundance: .
CDR3aa: CASSLGGVQETQYF
CDR3nt: TGCGCCAGCAGCTTGGGCGGGGTACAAGAGACCCAGTACTTC

v_gene: TRBV29-1
len: 15
j_gene: TRBJ2-1
d_gene: TRBD1
abundance: .
CDR3aa: CSVFSPGTGIYEQFF
CDR3nt: TGCAGCGTTTTTTCCCCGGGGACAGGGATTTATGAGCAGTTCTTC

v_gene: TRBV19
len: 15
j_gene: TRBJ1-6
d_gene: TRBD1
abundance: .
CDR3aa: CASSPQTGDNSPLHF
CDR3nt: TGTGCCAGTAGTCCACAAACAGGGGATAATTCACCCCTCCACTTT

v_gene: TRBV28
len: 16
j_gene: TRBJ2-5
d_gene: TRBD1
abundance: .
CDR3aa: CASSKTYTGTEETQYF
CDR3nt: TGTGCCAGCAGTAAAACGTATACCGGGACAGAAGAGACCCAGTACTTC

v_gene: TRBV6-5
len: 10
j_gene: TRBJ1-5
d_gene: TRBD1
abundance: .
CDR3aa: CASRGTGWVF
CDR3nt: TGTGCCAGCAGGGGGACAGGGTGGGTCTTT

v_gene: TRBV5-5
len: 15
j_gene: TRBJ1-5
d_gene: .
abundance: .
CDR3aa: CASSLVDRYNQPQHF
CDR3nt: TGTGCCAGCAGCTTGGTCGACAGGTACAATCAGCCCCAGCATTTT

v_gene: TRBV30
len: 14
j_gene: TRBJ2-7
d_gene: TRBD1
abundance: .
CDR3aa: CAWSVGTGRDEQYF
CDR3nt: TGTGCCTGGAGTGTTGGGACAGGGAGGGACGAGCAGTACTTC

v_gene: TRBV4-1
len: 15
j_gene: TRBJ2-3
d_gene: TRBD1
abundance: few
CDR3aa: CASSRTGGRGDTQYF
CDR3nt: TGCGCCAGCAGCCGAACAGGGGGAAGGGGAGATACGCAGTATTTT

v_gene: TRBV5-1
len: 14
j_gene: TRBJ1-1
d_gene: TRBD1
abundance: .
CDR3aa: CASSLTGGDTEAFF
CDR3nt: TGCGCCAGCAGCTTGACAGGGGGGGACACTGAAGCTTTCTTT

v_gene: TRBV28
len: 14
j_gene: TRBJ1-1
d_gene: .
abundance: .
CDR3aa: CASTLNPGRPEAFF
CDR3nt: TGTGCCAGCACCCTTAATCCCGGTCGCCCTGAAGCTTTCTTT

v_gene: TRBV19
len: 13
j_gene: TRBJ2-3
d_gene: .
abundance: few
CDR3aa: CASSPRISDTQYF
CDR3nt: TGTGCCAGTAGTCCGAGGATATCTGATACGCAGTATTTT

v_gene: TRBV7-2
len: 16
j_gene: TRBJ2-1
d_gene: TRBD2
abundance: .
CDR3aa: CASSPRLLAGGPVQFF
CDR3nt: TGTGCCAGCAGCCCCCGGTTACTAGCGGGGGGGCCCGTGCAGTTCTTC

v_gene: TRBV2
len: 15
j_gene: TRBJ1-1
d_gene: .
abundance: .
CDR3aa: CASSEALRGNTEAFF
CDR3nt: TGTGCCAGCAGTGAAGCGCTTCGAGGGAACACTGAAGCTTTCTTT

v_gene: TRBV10-2
len: 14
j_gene: TRBJ2-7
d_gene: .
abundance: .
CDR3aa: CASSPTGSVYEQYF
CDR3nt: TGCGCCAGCAGTCCCACAGGGTCCGTCTACGAGCAGTACTTC

v_gene: TRBV11-2
len: 15
j_gene: TRBJ1-1
d_gene: TRBD1
abundance: .
CDR3aa: CASSHPPGQVTEAFF
CDR3nt: TGTGCCAGCAGCCACCCTCCGGGACAGGTAACTGAGGCTTTCTTT

v_gene: TRBV5-1
len: 15
j_gene: TRBJ2-2
d_gene: TRBD1
abundance: .
CDR3aa: CASSPGTANTGELFF
CDR3nt: TGCGCCAGCAGTCCCGGGACAGCTAACACCGGGGAGCTGTTTTTT

v_gene: TRBV4-1
len: 14
j_gene: TRBJ2-1
d_gene: .
abundance: .
CDR3aa: CASSRAREIDEQFF
CDR3nt: TGCGCCAGCAGCCGCGCCCGGGAGATCGATGAGCAGTTCTTC

v_gene: TRBV9
len: 15
j_gene: TRBJ1-2
d_gene: .
abundance: few
CDR3aa: CASSVDADTVYGYTF
CDR3nt: TGTGCCAGCAGCGTAGATGCGGATACGGTCTATGGCTACACCTTC

v_gene: TRBV11-2
len: 15
j_gene: TRBJ2-5
d_gene: TRBD2
abundance: .
CDR3aa: CASSLLREVGETQYF
CDR3nt: TGTGCCAGCAGCTTACTACGGGAGGTGGGAGAGACCCAGTACTTC

v_gene: TRBV9
len: 16
j_gene: TRBJ2-6
d_gene: .
abundance: few
CDR3aa: CASAKGGVTGANVLTF
CDR3nt: TGTGCCAGCGCCAAAGGGGGGGTGACTGGGGCCAACGTCCTGACTTTC

v_gene: TRBV15
len: 15
j_gene: TRBJ1-5
d_gene: .
abundance: .
CDR3aa: CATSRDMSLNQPQHF
CDR3nt: TGTGCCACCAGCAGAGATATGAGTTTGAATCAGCCCCAGCATTTT

v_gene: TRBV10-3
len: 16
j_gene: TRBJ1-2
d_gene: .
abundance: .
CDR3aa: CAISPLQGIANYGYTF
CDR3nt: TGTGCCATCAGTCCCTTACAGGGTATTGCTAACTATGGCTACACCTTC

v_gene: TRBV15
len: 13
j_gene: TRBJ2-7
d_gene: .
abundance: .
CDR3aa: CATSRPPGREQYF
CDR3nt: TGTGCCACCAGCAGACCCCCGGGGAGGGAGCAGTACTTC

v_gene: TRBV7-9
len: 16
j_gene: TRBJ1-1
d_gene: TRBD1
abundance: .
CDR3aa: CASSLGRGGEGTEAFF
CDR3nt: TGTGCCAGCAGCTTAGGGCGAGGGGGCGAAGGTACTGAAGCTTTCTTT

v_gene: TRBV11-2
len: 12
j_gene: TRBJ1-1
d_gene: .
abundance: few
CDR3aa: CASSLQNTEAFF
CDR3nt: TGTGCCAGCAGCTTACAGAACACTGAAGCTTTCTTT

v_gene: TRBV5-1
len: 14
j_gene: TRBJ1-1
d_gene: .
abundance: .
CDR3aa: CASSDQGGNTEAFF
CDR3nt: TGCGCCAGCAGCGACCAGGGCGGGAACACTGAAGCTTTCTTT

v_gene: TRBV9
len: 15
j_gene: TRBJ2-5
d_gene: .
abundance: .
CDR3aa: CASSVEGGLRETQYF
CDR3nt: TGTGCCAGCAGCGTAGAGGGGGGGCTGAGGGAGACCCAGTACTTC

v_gene: TRBV9
len: 14
j_gene: TRBJ2-1
d_gene: .
abundance: .
CDR3aa: CASSVRGAFNEQFF
CDR3nt: TGTGCCAGCAGCGTACGGGGGGCCTTCAATGAGCAGTTCTTC

v_gene: TRBV6-1
len: 16
j_gene: TRBJ2-4
d_gene: .
abundance: .
CDR3aa: CASSEVSGLAKNIQYF
CDR3nt: TGTGCCAGCAGTGAAGTCTCCGGTCTAGCCAAAAACATTCAGTACTTC

v_gene: TRBV27
len: 17
j_gene: TRBJ2-3
d_gene: TRBD2
abundance: .
CDR3aa: CASSTVTSGAVTDTQYF
CDR3nt: TGTGCCAGCAGTACGGTTACTAGCGGGGCAGTCACAGATACGCAGTATTTT

v_gene: TRBV6-1
len: 14
j_gene: TRBJ2-7
d_gene: TRBD2
abundance: .
CDR3aa: CASSRTGGQVHQYF
CDR3nt: TGTGCCAGCAGTCGAACGGGGGGGCAAGTTCATCAGTACTTC

v_gene: TRBV7-9
len: 16
j_gene: TRBJ2-3
d_gene: .
abundance: .
CDR3aa: CASSLPQGRGTSTQYF
CDR3nt: TGTGCCAGCAGCTTACCTCAGGGTCGCGGCACAAGTACGCAGTATTTT

v_gene: TRBV6-6
len: 15
j_gene: TRBJ1-2
d_gene: .
abundance: .
CDR3aa: CASSYPPVASYGYTF
CDR3nt: TGTGCCAGCAGTTACCCCCCCGTAGCCTCTTATGGCTACACCTTC

v_gene: TRBV7-2
len: 13
j_gene: TRBJ1-2
d_gene: TRBD1
abundance: .
CDR3aa: CASSLGQGYGYTF
CDR3nt: TGTGCCAGCAGCTTAGGACAGGGTTATGGCTACACCTTC

v_gene: TRBV5-1
len: 15
j_gene: TRBJ2-6
d_gene: .
abundance: few
CDR3aa: CASSLGASGANVLTF
CDR3nt: TGCGCCAGCAGCTTGGGGGCATCTGGGGCCAACGTCCTGACTTTC

v_gene: TRBV21-1
len: 16
j_gene: TRBJ1-5
d_gene: .
abundance: .
CDR3aa: CASSKGHSGSGQPQHF
CDR3nt: TGTGCCAGCAGCAAAGGGCATTCAGGGTCGGGTCAGCCCCAGCATTTT

v_gene: TRBV11-2
len: 14
j_gene: TRBJ2-7
d_gene: .
abundance: .
CDR3aa: CASSLGGGPREQYF
CDR3nt: TGTGCCAGCAGCCTGGGGGGAGGTCCTAGGGAGCAGTACTTC

v_gene: TRBV5-1
len: 17
j_gene: TRBJ2-1
d_gene: TRBD2
abundance: once
CDR3aa: CASSFPGGDYSYNEQFF
CDR3nt: TGCGCCAGCAGTTTCCCCGGGGGGGACTATTCCTACAATGAGCAGTTCTTC

v_gene: TRBV6-5
len: 15
j_gene: TRBJ2-5
d_gene: TRBD1
abundance: .
CDR3aa: CASSYSGQGGETQYF
CDR3nt: TGTGCCAGCAGTTACTCGGGACAGGGAGGGGAGACCCAGTACTTC

v_gene: TRBV7-9
len: 14
j_gene: TRBJ1-1
d_gene: .
abundance: .
CDR3aa: CASTFLRGRTEAFF
CDR3nt: TGTGCCAGCACCTTCTTACGAGGTAGGACTGAAGCTTTCTTT

v_gene: TRBV6-5
len: 15
j_gene: TRBJ1-4
d_gene: TRBD1
abundance: .
CDR3aa: CASSYRGTGDEKLFF
CDR3nt: TGTGCCAGCAGTTATCGTGGGACAGGGGACGAAAAACTGTTTTTT

v_gene: TRBV19
len: 11
j_gene: TRBJ1-5
d_gene: .
abundance: .
CDR3aa: CASSIAQSQHF
CDR3nt: TGTGCCAGTAGTATAGCTCAGTCCCAGCATTTT